These 28 T cell receptor beta chains came from one sample sequenced in a study of T cell responses to AZD1222 COVID-19 vaccine. Repertoires were generated with immunoSEQ multiplex PCR, while TCRdb's copy carries only in-frame clones and drops some. The sample holds roughly 100,000 clones, roughly 90% seen once. Sequencing was performed on peripheral blood, taken on day 0 of AZD1222 vaccination. The receptors stem from an adult in good health.

The gene calls are TRBV18 and TRBJ2-3, with D tentatively TRBD1 or TRBD2 (6 bases each). This CDR3 region has 15 residues. Trimming shortened V by 6 bases and J by 1 base, and 14 bases separated the two germline ends. Germline CDR1 reads KGHSH; CDR2 reads LQKENI. The CDR3 region has the DNA TGTGCCAGCTCGGAGAACAGGGAGGGCACAGATACGCAGTATTTT. The encoded protein is CASSENREGTDTQYF.

This chain links TRBV7-9 with TRBJ2-6; D possibly matches TRBD1 or TRBD2 (6 bases each). The V end was cut by 0 bases, the J end by 4 bases, with 16 bases between. CDR3 length equals 18 residues. Per the germline V gene, CDR1 is SEHNR and CDR2 is FQNEAQ (reference sequence). In nucleotides, the CDR3 is TGTGCCAGCAGCTTAGCCCGGGGGCTCAGGGGAGGGGCCAACGTCCTGACTTTC. Translated, it gives CASSLARGLRGGANVLTF.

V gene TRBV4-1 combines with J gene TRBJ1-5, with a weak D call TRBD1 (5 bases). CDR3 length equals 15 residues. Germline V gene data show CDR1 as MGHRA and CDR2 as YSYEKL. The germline V and J ends were trimmed by 0 bases and 9 bases, with 15 bases remaining between them. DNA of the CDR3: TGCGCCAGCAGCCAAGAGGGGGGTAGACGTGGGCCCCAGCATTTT. Its protein product is CASSQEGGRRGPQHF.

This chain uses TRBV28 with TRBJ2-7; 7 bases are shared with TRBD1. V lost 6 bases, J lost 1 base, and 6 bases stayed unmatched. CDR3 size: 14 residues. Germline V gives CDR1 MDHEN, CDR2 SYDVKM. CDR3 DNA sequence: TGTGCCAGCAGCTCGACAGGGTCTTCCTACGAGCAGTACTTC. This gives the protein CASSSTGSSYEQYF.

The chain employs TRBV18 and TRBJ2-7; possibly TRBD1 for D (6 bases). The CDR3 is made up of 15 amino acids. Germline V gene lookup returns CDR1 KGHSH and CDR2 LQKENI. V was pared by 2 bases and J by 2 bases, with 13 bases between. The CDR3 spells CASSPTGSVTYEQYF. The CDR3 DNA is TGTGCCAGCTCACCAACAGGGTCGGTAACCTACGAGCAGTACTTC.

This rearrangement joins TRBV12-3 or TRBV12-4 to TRBJ2-3; D is undetermined. With 3 bases removed from V and 0 bases from J, the gap between germline ends came to 4 bases. The CDR3 is made up of 13 amino acids. The CDR3 DNA is TGTGCCAGCAGTTTTGCTAGCACAGATACGCAGTATTTT. Encoded protein: CASSFASTDTQYF.

This rearrangement joins TRBV6-5 to TRBJ2-7, with D perhaps TRBD1 (5 bases). V was trimmed by 4 bases and J by 2 bases, leaving 12 bases between them. From germline, CDR1 is MNHEY and CDR2 SVGAGI. The CDR3 has 14 amino acids. CDR3 sequence reads: CASSSSRGTYEQYF. In DNA form, the CDR3 reads TGTGCCAGCAGTTCTTCAAGGGGAACCTACGAGCAGTACTTC.

The chain uses TRBV7-2 and TRBJ2-2; D possibly corresponds to TRBD1 (6 bases). Germline CDR1 reads SGHTA; CDR2 reads FQGNSA. Between the trimmed V and J ends, which lost 1 base and 7 bases, there was a span of 10 bases. This CDR3 is 14 amino acids long. The CDR3 DNA reads TGTGCCAGCAGCTTAGAGGGGGTAGGCGGGGAGCTGTTTTTT. Translated, it gives CASSLEGVGGELFF.

The table lists this clone with many counts. This chain links TRBV9 with TRBJ1-1; D not certain. Trimming pared 0 bases from V and 1 base from J, leaving 4 bases between. Per germline, CDR1 SGDLS and CDR2 YYNGEE. The CDR3 has 13 residues. The CDR3 region has the DNA TGTGCCAGCAGCGTAGTCCAGAACACTGAAGCTTTCTTT. This translates into CASSVVQNTEAFF.

This clone came up a few times. The chain has TRBV10-2 and TRBJ2-1; TRBD2 agrees at 11 bases. CDR1 WSHSY and CDR2 SAAADI come from the germline V gene. Trimming took 4 bases from V and 9 from J; bases not matched to a gene: 2. The CDR3 consists of 13 residues. The CDR3 loop reads CASSGLAGFEQFF. The CDR3 DNA sequence: TGCGCCAGCAGTGGACTAGCGGGATTTGAGCAGTTCTTC.

This sequence joins TRBV5-1 and TRBJ1-5; D is possibly TRBD1 (6 bases). V dropped 4 bases and J dropped 11 bases, with 19 bases sitting between them. CDR3 length equals 14 residues. Germline V gene data show CDR1 as SGHRS and CDR2 as YFSETQ. The CDR3 protein is CASSADSLGGSQHF. The CDR3 coding sequence is TGCGCCAGCAGCGCGGACAGCCTTGGGGGGTCCCAGCATTTT.

This chain uses TRBV5-1 with TRBJ2-3; a possible D gene is TRBD1 (6 bases). This CDR3 contains 19 residues. The V gene lost 4 bases and the J gene lost 0 bases, with 24 bases spanning the gap. Germline lookup yields CDR1 SGHRS and CDR2 YFSETQ. The CDR3 DNA reads as TGCGCCAGCAGCCGAACGGGACAACCGCGCCGCACTAGCACAGATACGCAGTATTTT. It encodes CASSRTGQPRRTSTDTQYF. The full variable domain, completed using reference TRBV5-1 and TRBJ2-3, is KAGVTQTPRYLIKTRGQQVTLSCSPISGHRSVSWYQQTPGQGLQFLFEYFSETQRNKGNFPGRFSGRQFSNSRSEMNVSTLELGDSALYLCASSRTGQPRRTSTDTQYFGPGTRLTVL.

The chain links TRBV27 to TRBJ1-2; D possibly corresponds to TRBD1 (5 bases). In germline, CDR1 is MNHEY, CDR2 SMNVEV (reference sequence). V lost 5 bases, J lost 7 bases, and 20 bases lay in between. This CDR3 contains 15 residues. CDR3 in amino acids: CASSPTRGGEGGYTF. The CDR3 DNA sequence: TGTGCCAGCAGTCCCACGAGGGGAGGGGAGGGTGGCTACACCTTC.

The V and J genes are TRBV5-1 and TRBJ1-2; 11 bases agree with TRBD1. J lost 5 bases, V lost 4 bases, and 7 bases had no gene match. CDR1 is SGHRS and CDR2 is YFSETQ in the germline V gene. The CDR3 spans 15 residues. CDR3: CASSTGQGAGYGYTF. The CDR3, as DNA: TGCGCCAGCAGCACAGGACAGGGGGCAGGGTATGGCTACACCTTC.

CDR3 loop: CASSLGGSVWLFF. The CDR3 coding sequence is TGTGCCAGCAGCTTAGGGGGCTCCGTGTGGCTGTTTTTT. The rearrangement joins TRBV7-6 to TRBJ2-2; D is perhaps TRBD1 (5 bases). The ends were cut back, 1 base at V and 13 bases at J, with 13 bases in the middle. The CDR3 sequence is 13 residues long. Germline V CDR1 and CDR2: SGHVS, FNYEAQ.

The chain carries TRBV6-5 and TRBJ1-3, with D hard to call. Germline values: CDR1 MNHEY, CDR2 SVGAGI. CDR3 length: 15 amino acids. The ends were cut back, 8 bases at V and 1 base at J, with 15 bases in the middle. The CDR3 spells CASCRGSSSGNTIYF. For the CDR3, the DNA is TGTGCCAGCTGTCGCGGGTCTTCTTCTGGAAACACCATATATTTT.

The CDR3 nucleotides are TGCGCCAGCAGCTTGGGGCCACGCGGGAACACAGATACGCAGTATTTT. Amino acids: CASSLGPRGNTDTQYF. V is TRBV5-1 and J is TRBJ2-3, with TRBD2 as a possible D gene (6 bases). The CDR3 length is 16 residues. CDR1 and CDR2 from the germline V gene are SGHRS and YFSETQ. Trimming took 0 bases from V and 2 from J, leaving 13 bases between them.

The chain combines TRBV14 with TRBJ2-1; D uncertain. Trimming left V 4 bases short and J 10 bases short, with 17 bases between. Per the germline V gene, CDR1 is SGHDN and CDR2 is FVKESK. CDR3 size: 14 residues. The CDR3 coding sequence is TGTGCCAGCAGCCCTCCCCCCCTGGCCCTAGAGCAGTTCTTC. This sequence encodes CASSPPPLALEQFF.

V is TRBV3-1 (or the pseudogene TRBV3-2) and J is TRBJ2-7; D remains unclear. V shed 4 bases and J shed 1 base, with 14 bases lying between them. Germline lookup yields CDR1 LGHDT and CDR2 YNNKEL (reference sequence). The CDR3 has 15 residues. In DNA form, the CDR3 reads TGTGCCAGCAGCCGTCCGAGAACCGCGTCCTACGAGCAGTACTTC. Its translation is CASSRPRTASYEQYF.

This clone was observed a handful of times. This chain joins TRBV2 and TRBJ1-5; a possible D gene is TRBD1 (5 bases). Germline V gives CDR1 SNHLY, CDR2 FYNNEI. V dropped 6 bases and J dropped 4 bases, with 13 bases sitting between them. This CDR3 is 14 amino acids long. The CDR3 spells CASSGGDGNQPQHF. The CDR3 region has the DNA TGTGCCAGCAGCGGGGGGGACGGGAATCAGCCCCAGCATTTT. The full variable domain, completed using reference TRBV2 and TRBJ1-5, is EPEVTQTPSHQVTQMGQEVILRCVPISNHLYFYWYRQILGQKVEFLVSFYNNEISEKSEIFDDQFSVERPDGSNFTLKIRSTKLEDSAMYFCASSGGDGNQPQHFGDGTRLSIL.

This rearrangement joins TRBV27 to TRBJ2-7, with D possibly TRBD2 on 6 matching bases. The CDR3 runs to 14 residues. Trimming left V 3 bases short and J 2 bases short, with 11 bases between. Germline values: CDR1 MNHEY, CDR2 SMNVEV (reference sequence). CDR3 DNA sequence: TGTGCCAGCAGTTTTCAGGAGGGGCCCTACGAGCAGTACTTC. Translation: CASSFQEGPYEQYF.

The chain joins TRBV5-1 to TRBJ1-1, with D unresolved. Germline CDR1 and CDR2: SGHRS and YFSETQ. V shed 1 base and J shed 1 base, with 8 bases lying between them. This CDR3 contains 14 residues. The CDR3 region is CASSLWVSNTEAFF. The CDR3 DNA sequence: TGCGCCAGCAGCTTGTGGGTCTCGAACACTGAAGCTTTCTTT.

This chain uses TRBV28 with TRBJ1-2; D is possibly TRBD1 (5 bases). Germline V gene data show CDR1 as MDHEN and CDR2 as SYDVKM. The CDR3 runs to 14 residues. Trimming left V 5 bases short and J 3 bases short, with 13 bases between. This CDR3 reads CASSPGPGHYGYTF. The CDR3 DNA reads TGTGCCAGCAGTCCGGGACCGGGTCACTATGGCTACACCTTC.

J is TRBJ2-5 and V is TRBV12-3 or TRBV12-4; D ambiguous. V was clipped by 6 bases and J by 2 bases, with 7 bases between them. The CDR3 has 12 residues. The CDR3 sequence: CASSSVQETQYF. The CDR3 DNA sequence: TGTGCCAGCAGCTCGGTACAAGAGACCCAGTACTTC.

V usage is TRBV7-2 and J usage is TRBJ2-5; 11 nucleotides match TRBD1. Germline V lookup: CDR1 SGHTA, CDR2 FQGNSA. The CDR3 totals 15 residues. The trim removed 2 bases at V and 3 bases at J, leaving 2 bases unmatched. CDR3 amino acids: CASSLWTGGKETQYF. DNA of the CDR3: TGTGCCAGCAGCTTATGGACAGGGGGCAAAGAGACCCAGTACTTC.

This chain links TRBV2 with TRBJ2-7; perhaps D is TRBD1 or TRBD2 (6 bases each). This CDR3 has 13 residues. Per germline, CDR1 SNHLY and CDR2 FYNNEI. V lost 6 bases to trimming and J lost 5 bases, with 14 bases between them. CDR3 residues: CASSQPGGDEQYF. CDR3 bases: TGTGCCAGCAGCCAACCCGGGGGCGACGAGCAGTACTTC.

This clone was seen only once. The chain carries TRBV3-1 (or the pseudogene TRBV3-2) and TRBJ1-5, with unresolved D. The V and J ends lost 4 bases and 7 bases respectively, with 20 bases between them. The CDR3 covers 16 residues. Germline V gene data show CDR1 as LGHDT and CDR2 as YNNKEL (reference sequence). The chain's CDR3 is CASSPMAGSDIQPQHF. The CDR3 region has the DNA TGTGCCAGCAGCCCCATGGCGGGGAGTGATATCCAGCCCCAGCATTTT.

This chain connects TRBV19 to TRBJ2-2; weak D call: TRBD1 (6 bases). The CDR3 is 13 residues long. CDR1 LNHDA and CDR2 SQIVND come from the germline V gene (reference sequence). V lost 8 bases and J lost 3, with 10 bases in between. CDR3 loop: CASPRGDTGELFF. CDR3 nucleotide sequence: TGTGCCAGTCCCAGGGGAGACACCGGGGAGCTGTTTTTT. Together with reference TRBV19 and TRBJ2-2, the CDR3 gives the full variable domain: DGGITQSPKYLFRKEGQNVTLSCEQNLNHDAMYWYRQDPGQGLRLIYYSQIVNDFQKGDIAEGYSVSREKKESFPLTVTSAQKNPTAFYLCASPRGDTGELFFGEGSRLTVL.